The 26 T cell receptor beta chains below come from one sample, sequenced in a study of blood T cell repertoires in COVID-19. The repertoire was sequenced with immunoSEQ multiplex PCR; TCRdb's copy has only in-frame clones and lacks some. The sample shows around 220,000 clones, about 90% of them seen only once. What was sequenced was peripheral blood. All receptors derive from a woman aged 45-65 years with acute or convalescent COVID-19.

V and J are TRBV18 and TRBJ1-6, with D possibly TRBD1 on 5 matching bases. The V end was cut by 5 bases, the J end by 8 bases, with 16 bases between. The CDR3 is 15 residues long. Germline CDR1 reads KGHSH; CDR2 reads LQKENI. CDR3 protein: CASSSHPGMDSPLHF. Written as DNA, the CDR3 is TGTGCCAGCTCATCACACCCAGGGATGGATTCACCCCTCCACTTT.

This clone was seen more than once but under ten times. J is TRBJ1-1 and V is TRBV19; 7 bases agree with TRBD1. Trimming at V came to 5 bases and at J to 4 bases, leaving 13 bases not matched to a gene. CDR3 length equals 16 residues. Germline V lookup: CDR1 LNHDA, CDR2 SQIVND (reference sequence). CDR3 loop: CASSPVAQPGGTEAFF. The CDR3 DNA is TGTGCCAGTAGTCCAGTGGCCCAGCCAGGGGGCACTGAAGCTTTCTTT.

V is TRBV6-2 or TRBV6-3 and J is TRBJ1-2; a possible D gene is TRBD1 (5 bases). Germline-derived CDR1 and CDR2 are MNHEY and SVGEGT. Trimming took off 6 bases at V and 2 bases at J, with 10 bases between the two ends. CDR3 length: 13 residues. The CDR3 DNA follows: TGTGCCAGCAGCCAAGACAGAAACTATGGCTACACCTTC. This encodes CASSQDRNYGYTF.

This clone was recorded only once. Written as DNA, the CDR3 is TGCGCCAGCAACAACAGGGGAGTGAACACTGAAGCTTTCTTT. It specifies CASNNRGVNTEAFF. This sequence joins TRBV5-1 and TRBJ1-1, with TRBD1 matching 7 bases. The CDR3 extends over 14 amino acids. V dropped 6 bases and J dropped 0; count of bases not matched to a gene: 5. CDR1 is SGHRS and CDR2 is YFSETQ in the germline V gene.

This chain links TRBV7-2 with TRBJ1-1; 7 bases are a match to TRBD1. Trimming removed 3 bases from V and 2 bases from J; junction bases left unmatched: 3. This CDR3 has 14 amino acids. CDR1 and CDR2 from the germline V gene are SGHTA and FQGNSA. CDR3 bases: TGTGCCAGCAGCTTTCAGGGGGTCAACACTGAAGCTTTCTTT. Translation: CASSFQGVNTEAFF.

V gene TRBV6-2 or TRBV6-3 combines with J gene TRBJ2-5; 7 bases are a match to TRBD2. The V gene's germline CDR1 is MNHEY and CDR2 SVGEGT. Trimming took 7 bases from V and 7 from J; bases not matched to a gene: 18. There are 16 residues in the CDR3. This CDR3 reads CASTPLSGARSRTQYF. CDR3 DNA: TGTGCCAGCACCCCTCTGAGCGGGGCGAGATCGCGGACCCAGTACTTC.

The chain has TRBV5-4 and TRBJ2-1; 12 nucleotides agree with TRBD2. Germline CDR1 reads SGHNT; CDR2 reads YYREEE (reference sequence). Losses at the gene ends were 2 bases for V and 8 bases for J; bases not matched to a gene: 5. The CDR3 has 15 amino acids. The CDR3: CASSFGTSGYYEQFF. CDR3 nucleotide sequence: TGTGCCAGCAGCTTCGGGACTAGCGGGTATTATGAGCAGTTCTTC.

The chain carries TRBV5-1 and TRBJ2-2, with TRBD1 matching over 9 bases. V dropped 2 bases and J dropped 3; count of bases not matched to a gene: 8. Germline loops: CDR1 SGHRS, CDR2 YFSETQ. CDR3 size: 17 residues. This CDR3 is CASSLTGGSQYTGELFF. The DNA for the CDR3 is TGCGCCAGCAGCTTAACAGGGGGCAGCCAGTACACCGGGGAGCTGTTTTTT.

This clone turned up a few times. The chain links TRBV29-1 to TRBJ2-7; weak D call: TRBD1 (6 bases). The germline V and J ends were trimmed by 6 bases and 2 bases, with 17 bases remaining between them. The CDR3 sequence is 14 residues long. From germline, CDR1 is SQVTM and CDR2 ANQGSEA. The CDR3 loop is CSVILQGNPYEQYF. DNA for the CDR3: TGCAGCGTAATCTTGCAGGGGAATCCCTACGAGCAGTACTTC.

The chain couples TRBV6-2 or TRBV6-3 to TRBJ1-1; 7 bases map to TRBD1. V lost 5 bases to trimming and J lost 3 bases; unmatched junction nucleotides: 6. In germline, CDR1 is MNHEY, CDR2 SVGEGT. The CDR3 contains 14 residues. The CDR3 region is CASSQRTGDTEAFF. The CDR3 DNA reads TGTGCCAGCAGTCAACGGACAGGCGACACTGAAGCTTTCTTT.

This clone was detected only a few times. The chain links TRBV6-5 to TRBJ1-4; 10 positions match TRBD1. Germline CDR1 reads MNHEY; CDR2 reads SVGAGI. V shed 6 bases, J shed 4 bases, and the junction held 5 bases outside the gene matches. CDR3 length: 15 residues. This chain's CDR3 is CASSSRDRGNEKLFF. The CDR3 nucleotides read TGTGCCAGCAGCTCCCGGGACAGGGGTAATGAAAAACTGTTTTTT.

V gene TRBV11-2 combines with J gene TRBJ2-1, with D possibly matching TRBD1 (6 bases). V shed 4 bases and J shed 15 bases, with 28 bases lying between them. Germline V gene data show CDR1 as SGHAT and CDR2 as FQNNGV. CDR3 length equals 16 residues. CDR3 residues: CASSSEGRGPTLGGFF. The CDR3 DNA follows: TGTGCCAGCAGCTCCGAAGGCAGGGGTCCGACCCTCGGCGGGTTCTTC.

The gene calls are TRBV3-1 (or the pseudogene TRBV3-2) and TRBJ2-5; 12 bases agree with TRBD2. V was pared by 0 bases and J by 9 bases, with 14 bases of the junction left unmatched. CDR1 and CDR2 from the germline V gene are LGHDT and YNNKEL (reference sequence). The CDR3 contains 18 residues. CDR3 DNA: TGTGCCAGCAGCCAAGAACCCGGACTAGCGGGACCCACCGGGGCCCAGTACTTC. This encodes CASSQEPGLAGPTGAQYF.

This clone has only a few counts. The chain recombines TRBV14 with TRBJ2-7; TRBD2 matches 11 bases. This CDR3 region has 16 residues. Per the germline V gene, CDR1 is SGHDN and CDR2 is FVKESK. J gave up 6 bases and V 4 bases, and 11 bases lay outside the gene matches. CDR3 sequence reads: CASSPSPGLAALEQYF. CDR3 nucleotide sequence: TGTGCCAGCAGCCCCAGTCCGGGACTAGCGGCCCTCGAGCAGTACTTC.

V usage is TRBV5-1 and J usage is TRBJ2-3; D unclear. There are 12 residues in the CDR3. CDR1 and CDR2 (germline): SGHRS, YFSETQ. V was shortened by 1 base and J by 2 bases, with 2 bases between the two germline ends. This CDR3 is CASSLYTDTQYF. In DNA, the CDR3 is TGCGCCAGCAGCTTGTACACAGATACGCAGTATTTT.

The rearrangement uses TRBV4-1 and TRBJ2-2; the D gene is possibly TRBD2 (5 bases). This CDR3 is 18 amino acids long. Germline V gene sequence: CDR1 MGHRA, CDR2 YSYEKL. V was pared by 3 bases and J by 6 bases, with 23 bases between. The CDR3 sequence: CASSQAFLALAEAGELFF. The CDR3 DNA sequence: TGCGCCAGCAGCCAGGCTTTTCTGGCCCTAGCCGAGGCCGGGGAGCTGTTTTTT.

The rearrangement uses TRBV20-1 and TRBJ1-4, with a weak D call TRBD1 (6 bases). The CDR3 spans 13 residues. In germline, CDR1 is DFQATT, CDR2 SNEGSKA (reference sequence). Deletions cut 4 bases from V and 6 bases from J, with 12 bases between. The CDR3 protein is CSANDRNDEKLFF. CDR3 nucleotides: TGCAGTGCTAATGACAGGAACGATGAAAAACTGTTTTTT.

The chain employs TRBV3-1 (or the pseudogene TRBV3-2) and TRBJ1-6; TRBD1 matches at 7 bases. Germline V gives CDR1 LGHDT, CDR2 YNNKEL (reference sequence). The length of the CDR3 is 17 residues. With V trimmed by 0 bases and J by 7 bases, 9 bases remained unmatched. The chain's CDR3 is CASSQEGATGFNSPLHF. The CDR3 DNA reads TGTGCCAGCAGCCAAGAGGGGGCGACAGGGTTCAATTCACCCCTCCACTTT.

The chain joins TRBV7-2 to TRBJ1-2; TRBD1 agrees at 8 bases. From germline, CDR1 is SGHTA and CDR2 FQGNSA. CDR3 size: 15 residues. V lost 5 bases to trimming and J lost 8 bases; unmatched junction nucleotides: 13. CDR3 DNA sequence: TGTGCCAGCAGCACGACAGGACAGGGATGGATCGGCTACACCTTC. It codes for CASSTTGQGWIGYTF.

This clone was observed once. The genes are TRBV25-1 and TRBJ1-2; possible D gene TRBD1, 6 bases. Trimming took 3 bases from V and 2 from J, leaving 10 bases between them. Germline assignment: CDR1 MGHDK and CDR2 SYGVNS. The CDR3 runs to 14 residues. CDR3 residues: CASSDFQGNYGYTF. The CDR3 bases are TGTGCCAGCAGTGACTTCCAGGGGAACTATGGCTACACCTTC.

V usage is TRBV6-5 and J usage is TRBJ1-1, with 11 bases identical to TRBD1. CDR1 MNHEY and CDR2 SVGAGI come from the germline V gene. V trimming: 7 bases; J trimming: 4 bases; junction bases outside the gene matches: 5. CDR3 length equals 14 residues. The CDR3 region has the DNA TGTGCCAGCAAGGGACAGGGGGTCCGCACTGAAGCTTTCTTT. Encoded protein: CASKGQGVRTEAFF.

V is TRBV6-6 and J is TRBJ2-1; 10 bases are shared with TRBD1. Germline V gene data show CDR1 as MNHNY and CDR2 as SVGAGI (reference sequence). This CDR3 spans 15 amino acids. J was trimmed by 9 bases and V by 6 bases; bases with no gene match: 11. CDR3 protein: CASSNGDRGAREQFF. Written as DNA, the CDR3 is TGTGCCAGCAGCAATGGGGACAGGGGAGCTCGTGAGCAGTTCTTC.

This clone was recorded only once. The chain uses TRBV9 and TRBJ1-2; TRBD1 agrees at 7 bases. Germline V gene lookup returns CDR1 SGDLS and CDR2 YYNGEE. V lost 3 bases to trimming and J lost 2 bases; unmatched junction nucleotides: 1. This CDR3 has 13 residues. This CDR3 reads CASSAQGNYGYTF. The DNA of the CDR3 is TGTGCCAGCAGCGCACAGGGGAACTATGGCTACACCTTC. The whole variable domain, filled in from reference TRBV9 and TRBJ1-2, reads DSGVTQTPKHLITATGQRVTLRCSPRSGDLSVYWYQQSLDQGLQFLIQYYNGEERAKGNILERFSAQQFPDLHSELNLSSLELGDSALYFCASSAQGNYGYTFGSGTRLTVV.

V and J are TRBV29-1 and TRBJ1-1; unclear D gene. The CDR3 contains 16 residues. Deletions cut 3 bases from V and 4 bases from J, with 21 bases between. The germline V gene encodes CDR1 SQVTM and CDR2 ANQGSEA. CDR3 sequence: CSVEVPEAGLGTEAFF. The DNA of the CDR3 is TGCAGCGTTGAGGTTCCTGAGGCAGGACTGGGCACTGAAGCTTTCTTT. The variable domain in full, with the rest retrieved from reference TRBV29-1 and TRBJ1-1, is SAVISQKPSRDICQRGTSLTIQCQVDSQVTMMFWYRQQPGQSLTLIATANQGSEATYESGFVIDKFPISRPNLTFSTLTVSNMSPEDSSIYLCSVEVPEAGLGTEAFFGQGTRLTVV.

The rearrangement joins TRBV5-4 to TRBJ2-5; D possibly corresponds to TRBD2 (5 bases). The germline CDR1 and CDR2 sequences are SGHNT and YYREEE (reference sequence). The V end was cut by 5 bases, the J end by 2 bases, with 13 bases between. The CDR3 spans 14 residues. Here the CDR3 DNA reads TGTGCCAGCAGGCCGGACTGGCCACAAGAGACCCAGTACTTC. Protein: CASRPDWPQETQYF. Full variable domain (missing parts from reference TRBV5-4 and TRBJ2-5): ETGVTQSPTHLIKTRGQQVTLRCSSQSGHNTVSWYQQALGQGPQFIFQYYREEENGRGNFPPRFSGLQFPNYSSELNVNALELDDSALYLCASRPDWPQETQYFGPGTRLLVL.

This chain connects TRBV6-1 to TRBJ1-6; 7 bases line up with TRBD1. Germline lookup yields CDR1 MNHNS and CDR2 SASEGT. The V segment lost 1 base and the J segment 7 bases; nucleotides outside the gene matches: 4. The length of the CDR3 is 15 residues. The DNA for the CDR3 is TGTGCCAGCAGTGAAGAATGGACAGGCAATTCACCCCTCCACTTT. The encoded protein is CASSEEWTGNSPLHF.